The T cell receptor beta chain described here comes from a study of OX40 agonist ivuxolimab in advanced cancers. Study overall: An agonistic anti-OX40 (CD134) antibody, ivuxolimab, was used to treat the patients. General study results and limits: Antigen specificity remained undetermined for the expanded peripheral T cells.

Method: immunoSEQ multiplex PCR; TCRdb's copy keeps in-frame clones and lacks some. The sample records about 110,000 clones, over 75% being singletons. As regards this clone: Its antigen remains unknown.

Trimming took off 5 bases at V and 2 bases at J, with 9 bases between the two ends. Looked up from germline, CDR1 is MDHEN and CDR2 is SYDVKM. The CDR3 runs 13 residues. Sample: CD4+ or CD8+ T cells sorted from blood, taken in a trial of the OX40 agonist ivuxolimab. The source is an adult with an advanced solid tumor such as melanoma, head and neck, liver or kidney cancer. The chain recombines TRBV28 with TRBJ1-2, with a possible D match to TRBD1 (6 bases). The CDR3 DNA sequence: TGTGCCAGCAGTCGTGGACAGAACTATGGCTACACCTTC. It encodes CASSRGQNYGYTF.